Listed here are 24 T cell receptor beta chains from one sample, sequenced in a study of T cell responses to AZD1222 COVID-19 vaccine. TCRdb keeps only in-frame clones here, not all; method: immunoSEQ multiplex PCR. The sample has 150,000 to 200,000 clones; 80% to 90% are singletons. The material was peripheral blood, obtained on day 0 of AZD1222 vaccination. The receptors stem from an adult in good health.

The chain uses TRBV19 and TRBJ1-4; no definite D call. The ends were cut back, 2 bases at V and 5 bases at J, with 30 bases in the middle. Per the germline V gene, CDR1 is LNHDA and CDR2 is SQIVND (reference sequence). This CDR3 spans 21 amino acids. CDR3: CASSISPFTVAATEANEKLFF. In DNA, the CDR3 is TGTGCCAGTAGTATAAGCCCATTCACGGTCGCGGCAACAGAAGCAAATGAAAAACTGTTTTTT.

The V call is TRBV30, the J call TRBJ1-2; maybe TRBD1 (6 bases). The CDR3 sequence is 10 residues long. Trimming removed 3 bases from V and 7 bases from J, with 6 bases in between. Germline V gives CDR1 GTSNPN, CDR2 SVGIG (reference sequence). For the CDR3, the DNA is TGTGCCTGGAGGGGGGCTGGCTACACCTTC. Its translation is CAWRGAGYTF. The full variable domain, its missing parts supplied by reference TRBV30 and TRBJ1-2, is SQTIHQWPATLVQPVGSPLSLECTVEGTSNPNLYWYRQAAGRGLQLLFYSVGIGQISSEVPQNLSASRPQDRQFILSSKKLLLSDSGFYLCAWRGAGYTFGSGTRLTVV.

J is TRBJ1-2 and V is TRBV19; 8 nucleotides line up with TRBD1. Germline-derived CDR1 and CDR2 are LNHDA and SQIVND (reference sequence). After removal of 5 bases from V and 0 bases from J, the junction contained 5 bases not matched to a gene. The CDR3 loop spans 15 amino acids. This CDR3 is CASSPTGGANYGYTF. CDR3 DNA: TGTGCCAGTAGTCCCACAGGGGGTGCTAACTATGGCTACACCTTC.

The V and J genes are TRBV2 and TRBJ1-2; no firm D call. The germline V gene has CDR1 SNHLY and CDR2 FYNNEI. There are 14 residues in the CDR3. V lost 6 bases and J lost 3, with 14 bases in between. Here the CDR3 reads CASRDTAGHYGYTF. The CDR3 nucleotides read TGTGCCAGCAGGGATACCGCCGGACACTATGGCTACACCTTC.

CDR3 residues: CASSPRLAGVVYNEQFF. CDR3 coding DNA: TGTGCCAGCAGTCCCCGACTAGCGGGGGTTGTGTACAATGAGCAGTTCTTC. This chain uses TRBV2 with TRBJ2-1; 12 bases map to TRBD2. The trim removed 5 bases at V and 4 bases at J, leaving 9 bases unmatched. Per germline, CDR1 SNHLY and CDR2 FYNNEI. The CDR3 loop spans 17 amino acids.

This clone has just a few counts. The genes are TRBV7-3 and TRBJ1-6; 7 nucleotides match TRBD1. The CDR3 consists of 16 residues. Germline V CDR1 and CDR2: SGHTA, FQGTGA. Unmatched junction bases numbered 5, after V lost 3 bases and J lost 3 bases. CDR3 sequence reads: CASSFLDRDYNSPLHF. The CDR3 coding sequence is TGTGCCAGCAGCTTCCTTGACAGGGACTATAATTCACCCCTCCACTTT.

The chain has TRBV11-3 and TRBJ1-2; D remains ambiguous. V lost 4 bases and J lost 6, with 27 bases in between. Germline CDR1 reads SGHNT; CDR2 reads YENEEA. CDR3 length: 18 residues. CDR3: CASSSPFRAPRIGNGYTF. CDR3 bases: TGTGCCAGCAGCTCACCTTTCCGGGCTCCCCGTATTGGGAATGGCTACACCTTC.

The chain couples TRBV7-3 to TRBJ1-6; D gene uncertain. Trimming pared 5 bases from V and 7 bases from J, leaving 9 bases between. The germline V gene has CDR1 SGHTA and CDR2 FQGTGA. The CDR3 loop spans 13 amino acids. CDR3 sequence reads: CASSPTNNSPLHF. CDR3 in DNA: TGTGCCAGCAGCCCCACGAACAATTCACCCCTCCACTTT.

V gene TRBV7-9 combines with J gene TRBJ1-2, with D possibly being TRBD1 (5 bases). Trimming shortened V by 4 bases and J by 6 bases, and 12 bases separated the two germline ends. Germline-derived CDR1 and CDR2 are SEHNR and FQNEAQ (reference sequence). The CDR3 is 13 residues long. The CDR3, as DNA: TGTGCCAGCAGCTCGACAGTGGGTGATGGCTACACCTTC. Translation gives CASSSTVGDGYTF.

The CDR3 DNA reads TGTGCCAGCGCGGCACCGACGAACTACAATGAGCAGTTCTTC. Translated, it gives CASAAPTNYNEQFF. The V and J genes are TRBV21-1 and TRBJ2-1; TRBD2, as called in the table, went unchecked against the DNA. TRBV21-1 is labeled a pseudogene. There are 14 residues in the CDR3.

This chain links TRBV21-1 with TRBJ1-6; the D segment call TRBD1 is taken from the table without a DNA check. TRBV21-1 is given as a pseudogene. CDR3 length equals 20 residues. CDR3 DNA sequence: TGTGCCAGCAGCAAAGAAGCAGGGGCGCCAGTTAGCTCCTATAATTCACCCCTCCACTTT. Protein product: CASSKEAGAPVSSYNSPLHF.

The chain is built from TRBV5-1 and TRBJ2-4; 7 nucleotides match TRBD2. This CDR3 spans 13 amino acids. The germline CDR1 and CDR2 sequences are SGHRS and YFSETQ. Trimming cost V 2 bases and J 5 bases; bases outside gene matches: 1. CDR3 nucleotide sequence: TGCGCCAGCAGCTTACGGGGGGAAAACATTCAGTACTTC. Translating gives CASSLRGENIQYF.

This chain uses TRBV15 with TRBJ2-7; TRBD1 matches 9 bases. This CDR3 spans 15 amino acids. Germline V CDR1 and CDR2: LNHNV, YYDKDF (reference sequence). The J segment lost 4 bases and the V segment lost 1 base, leaving 5 bases of the junction unmatched. This chain's CDR3 is CATSRGSGQGYEQYF. In DNA form, the CDR3 reads TGTGCCACCAGCAGAGGCTCGGGACAGGGATACGAGCAGTACTTC.

Notes on this clone: A much larger clone is a single base away; this may be a read error. The sample carries other DNA sequences with the same CDR3. The CDR3 nucleotides are TGTGCCAGCAGCTTGGGGGGTAGCAATCAGCCCCAGCATTTT. Protein product: CASSLGGSNQPQHF. The V call is TRBV5-6, the J call TRBJ1-5, with no clear D. From germline, CDR1 is SGHDT and CDR2 YYEEEE. Trimming pared 0 bases from V and 0 bases from J, leaving 4 bases between. CDR3 size: 14 residues.

The rearrangement joins TRBV3-1 (or the pseudogene TRBV3-2) to TRBJ2-5; 10 positions match TRBD2. Trimming cost V 3 bases and J 5 bases; bases outside gene matches: 18. CDR3 length equals 19 residues. Germline V gives CDR1 LGHDT, CDR2 YNNKEL (reference sequence). Here the CDR3 DNA reads TGTGCCAGCAGCCATACCCTAGCGGGGGATACCCCCCAGTGGGAGACCCAGTACTTC. Translation: CASSHTLAGDTPQWETQYF.

CDR3 protein: CASREGRVDYGYTF. CDR3 DNA: TGTGCCAGCAGGGAGGGACGGGTAGACTATGGCTACACCTTC. The chain has TRBV9 and TRBJ1-2, with a possible D match to TRBD1 (5 bases). V was shortened by 5 bases and J by 3 bases, with 14 bases between the two germline ends. Germline values: CDR1 SGDLS, CDR2 YYNGEE. The length of the CDR3 is 14 residues. Variable domain in full (rest from reference TRBV9 and TRBJ1-2): DSGVTQTPKHLITATGQRVTLRCSPRSGDLSVYWYQQSLDQGLQFLIQYYNGEERAKGNILERFSAQQFPDLHSELNLSSLELGDSALYFCASREGRVDYGYTFGSGTRLTVV.

V and J are TRBV2 and TRBJ2-2; 9 bases map to TRBD1. V trimming: 6 bases; J trimming: 5 bases; junction bases outside the gene matches: 7. This CDR3 comprises 15 residues. CDR1 and CDR2 (germline): SNHLY, FYNNEI. The CDR3 sequence: CASRQGARGTGELFF. The DNA for the CDR3 is TGTGCCAGCAGACAGGGGGCGCGGGGTACCGGGGAGCTGTTTTTT.

The rearrangement links TRBV6-1 to TRBJ2-7, with a weak D call TRBD2 (6 bases). The V gene lost 0 bases and the J gene lost 9 bases, with 15 bases spanning the gap. Germline V lookup: CDR1 MNHNS, CDR2 SASEGT. The CDR3 has 14 amino acids. The CDR3 region is CASSEALYGGAQYF. CDR3 DNA: TGTGCCAGCAGTGAAGCGCTTTACGGAGGGGCGCAGTACTTC.

The J gene is TRBJ1-5, the V gene TRBV3-1 (or the pseudogene TRBV3-2); 7 bases map to TRBD1. This CDR3 region has 14 residues. Germline-derived CDR1 and CDR2 are LGHDT and YNNKEL (reference sequence). Trimming cost V 3 bases and J 7 bases; bases outside gene matches: 6. The CDR3 nucleotides are TGTGCCAGCAGCCACAGGGGGGCTCGCCAGCCCCAGCATTTT. It translates to CASSHRGARQPQHF.

The sample holds one count of this clone. The rearrangement joins TRBV7-9 to TRBJ1-2; weak D call: TRBD1 (6 bases). V dropped 5 bases and J dropped 2 bases, with 18 bases sitting between them. CDR3 length equals 16 residues. Looked up from germline, CDR1 is SEHNR and CDR2 is FQNEAQ (reference sequence). The DNA for the CDR3 is TGTGCCAGCAGCCCACCCAGGACAGCTGGGAACTATGGCTACACCTTC. This codes for CASSPPRTAGNYGYTF.

V is TRBV11-1 and J is TRBJ1-1; D is undetermined. Germline CDR1 is SGHAT and CDR2 is FQDESV (reference sequence). The CDR3 totals 13 residues. V was shortened by 5 bases and J by 1 base, with 8 bases between the two germline ends. The CDR3, as DNA: TGTGCCAGCAGCCGGTCCAGGAACACTGAAGCTTTCTTT. The encoded protein is CASSRSRNTEAFF.

V and J are TRBV7-9 and TRBJ2-5; D is possibly TRBD1 (6 bases). The CDR3 consists of 17 residues. V shed 6 bases and J shed 0 bases, with 20 bases lying between them. Germline V lookup: CDR1 SEHNR, CDR2 FQNEAQ (reference sequence). The CDR3 here is CASSPRVGDMYQETQYF. In DNA, the CDR3 is TGTGCCAGCAGTCCCAGAGTGGGGGACATGTACCAAGAGACCCAGTACTTC. The full variable domain, rest sourced from reference TRBV7-9 and TRBJ2-5, is DTGVSQNPRHKITKRGQNVTFRCDPISEHNRLYWYRQTLGQGPEFLTYFQNEAQLEKSRLLSDRFSAERPKGSFSTLEIQRTEQGDSAMYLCASSPRVGDMYQETQYFGPGTRLLVL.

This chain joins TRBV9 and TRBJ2-5; tentative D call: TRBD1 (5 bases). Trimming took off 0 bases at V and 5 bases at J, with 8 bases between the two ends. Germline CDR1 and CDR2: SGDLS and YYNGEE. The CDR3 covers 13 residues. The CDR3 sequence: CASSVGAGETQYF. DNA for the CDR3: TGTGCCAGCAGCGTAGGGGCAGGGGAGACCCAGTACTTC.

The chain employs TRBV11-3 and TRBJ2-1; TRBD1 might be the D (6 bases). The CDR3 is made up of 15 amino acids. Germline V lookup: CDR1 SGHNT, CDR2 YENEEA. V lost 4 bases to trimming and J lost 5 bases, with 15 bases between them. CDR3: CASSSQTGTNNEQFF. DNA of the CDR3: TGTGCCAGCAGCTCCCAAACAGGGACCAACAATGAGCAGTTCTTC.